This record concerns one T cell receptor (beta chain) sequence. This sample is drawn from a study of blood T cell repertoires in COVID-19. Study-wide context: Samples of COVID-19 (acute and convalescent) were obtained from the United States, Italy and Spain.

CDR3 size: 12 residues. In germline, CDR1 is MDHEN, CDR2 SYDVKM. V lost 6 bases and J lost 4, with 10 bases in between. Clones were read by immunoSEQ multiplex PCR, and TCRdb kept only the in-frame ones, dropping some. Of around 42,000 clones detected, about 76% appear once; the ten largest clones hold 8.5%. The rearrangement uses TRBV28 and TRBJ2-7; no definite D call. The source of this sequence is a man aged 70-80 years with active or convalescent COVID-19. Sequencing used peripheral blood. CDR3 bases: TGTGCCAGCAGCCTACGTTTATACGAGCAGTACTTC. Translation gives CASSLRLYEQYF.